Below are 12 T cell receptor beta chains sequenced from a single sample in a study of cytomegalovirus exposure and HLA in healthy donors. Produced via immunoSEQ multiplex PCR; TCRdb's table is partial and in-frame only. This sample has about 360,000 clones, with roughly 88% found just once. Specimen: PBMCs. The receptors shown here come from a woman aged 18-29 years in good health and CMV-seronegative.

V gene TRBV7-2 combines with J gene TRBJ2-7; TRBD1 matches 7 bases. The CDR3 has 13 residues. Unmatched junction bases numbered 3, after V lost 4 bases and J lost 3 bases. Germline CDR1 reads SGHTA; CDR2 reads FQGNSA. CDR3 protein: CASSYGDSYEQYF. In nucleotides, the CDR3 is TGTGCCAGCAGCTATGGGGACAGCTACGAGCAGTACTTC.

This chain connects TRBV27 to TRBJ2-1; D remains ambiguous. Germline V gene data show CDR1 as MNHEY and CDR2 as SMNVEV (reference sequence). With 8 bases removed from V and 4 bases from J, the gap between germline ends came to 15 bases. This CDR3 is 14 amino acids long. CDR3 DNA sequence: TGTGCCAGCGGGTTAGTGACTCTTTACAATGAGCAGTTCTTC. Residues: CASGLVTLYNEQFF.

This clone was observed a handful of times. The chain links TRBV5-1 to TRBJ2-7; no clear D. Deletions cut 2 bases from V and 1 base from J, with 7 bases between. The CDR3 spans 13 residues. CDR1 and CDR2 (germline): SGHRS, YFSETQ. CDR3 protein: CASSFSGSYEQYF. The CDR3 DNA sequence: TGCGCCAGCAGCTTCTCAGGATCCTACGAGCAGTACTTC.

The gene calls are TRBV18 and TRBJ2-7; perhaps TRBD2 as D (5 bases). CDR1 is KGHSH, CDR2 LQKENI, per germline. V lost 0 bases and J lost 3, with 12 bases in between. This CDR3 is 15 amino acids long. The CDR3 DNA is TGTGCCAGCTCACCACCGACCGGGGTGGTCTACGAGCAGTACTTC. This encodes CASSPPTGVVYEQYF.

This chain links TRBV20-1 with TRBJ1-2; no clear D. This CDR3 contains 11 residues. Per the germline V gene, CDR1 is DFQATT and CDR2 is SNEGSKA (reference sequence). V shed 3 bases and J shed 7 bases, with 9 bases lying between them. This CDR3 is CSASPRGGYTF. The CDR3 DNA reads as TGCAGTGCTAGCCCCCGGGGTGGCTACACCTTC.

The genes are TRBV6-5 and TRBJ2-1; maybe TRBD1 (6 bases). Germline V gene sequence: CDR1 MNHEY, CDR2 SVGAGI. This CDR3 is built from 15 residues. Deletions cut 4 bases from V and 0 bases from J, with 10 bases between. The CDR3 protein is CASSLGHPSYNEQFF. The DNA for the CDR3 is TGTGCCAGCAGTTTGGGACACCCCTCCTACAATGAGCAGTTCTTC.

This clone was seen just once. The gene calls are TRBV4-2 and TRBJ1-1; maybe TRBD1 (6 bases). The CDR3 sequence is 17 residues long. V lost 1 base and J lost 3, with 18 bases in between. The germline V gene encodes CDR1 LGHNA and CDR2 YNFKEQ. CDR3: CASSQATRDTRDTEAFF. CDR3 nucleotides: TGTGCCAGCAGCCAAGCCACACGGGACACGAGAGACACTGAAGCTTTCTTT.

The CDR3 region is CAIYGDKNIQYF. The CDR3 nucleotides are TGTGCCATCTACGGGGACAAAAACATTCAGTACTTC. The chain joins TRBV2 to TRBJ2-4, with a tentative D call TRBD2 (5 bases). The CDR3 length is 12 residues. Germline loops: CDR1 SNHLY, CDR2 FYNNEI. Trimming left V 10 bases short and J 3 bases short, with 10 bases between.

This clone showed up just once. The chain combines TRBV23-1 with TRBJ1-2; D gene uncertain. TRBV23-1 is classed as an ORF, of uncertain function. The CDR3 totals 14 residues. V was pared by 2 bases and J by 4 bases, with 11 bases between. CDR3 DNA: TGCGCCAGCAGTCAACCGAACGTGAGCTATGGCTACACCTTC. Translation: CASSQPNVSYGYTF.

The V and J genes are TRBV19 and TRBJ2-5; no clear D gene. The CDR3 covers 13 residues. V gave up 5 bases and J gave up 5 bases, with 12 bases separating them. CDR1 LNHDA and CDR2 SQIVND come from the germline V gene (reference sequence). CDR3 residues: CASSVQTRETQYF. The DNA of the CDR3 is TGTGCCAGTAGTGTCCAAACCAGGGAGACCCAGTACTTC.

The chain carries TRBV28 and TRBJ2-2, with unresolved D. Trimming removed 6 bases at V and 4 bases at J, with 12 bases between. This CDR3 region has 14 residues. Germline-derived CDR1 and CDR2 are MDHEN and SYDVKM. The CDR3 sequence is CASRVQSPTGELFF. The DNA for the CDR3 is TGTGCCAGCAGGGTACAATCTCCCACCGGGGAGCTGTTTTTT.

The chain links TRBV7-9 to TRBJ2-7, with D possibly TRBD1 on 5 matching bases. Germline V gene sequence: CDR1 SEHNR, CDR2 FQNEAQ (reference sequence). The length of the CDR3 is 15 residues. Trimming left V 1 base short and J 3 bases short, with 13 bases between. As DNA, the CDR3 is TGTGCCAGCAGCTTAGTAGTGGGGCTACTCTACGAGCAGTACTTC. This codes for CASSLVVGLLYEQYF.